A single sample is the source of the 8 T cell receptor beta chains below, sequenced in a study of blood T cell repertoires in COVID-19. Sequencing used immunoSEQ multiplex PCR; TCRdb keeps in-frame clones, though not all of them. The sample includes around 54,000 clones, 70% to 90% of them seen just once. The material sequenced was peripheral blood. The receptor set was obtained from a human donor in a cohort sampled during active COVID-19.

This clone came up a few times. The chain combines TRBV5-4 with TRBJ1-2; D remains ambiguous. The CDR3 has 15 residues. Germline assignment: CDR1 SGHNT and CDR2 YYREEE (reference sequence). The V gene lost 0 bases and the J gene lost 4 bases, with 13 bases spanning the gap. The CDR3 coding sequence is TGTGCCAGCAGCTTGGCCTGGGAGAACCTCTATGGCTACACCTTC. It specifies CASSLAWENLYGYTF.

The chain combines TRBV9 with TRBJ2-6, with D hard to call. Between the trimmed V and J ends, which lost 0 bases and 0 bases, there was a span of 10 bases. This CDR3 is built from 17 residues. From germline, CDR1 is SGDLS and CDR2 YYNGEE. The CDR3 DNA reads TGTGCCAGCAGCGTAGATCGGTTACCCTCTGGGGCCAACGTCCTGACTTTC. The encoded protein is CASSVDRLPSGANVLTF.

The J gene is TRBJ1-1, the V gene TRBV6-5; possibly TRBD1 for D (6 bases). Germline assignment: CDR1 MNHEY and CDR2 SVGAGI. The CDR3 runs to 14 residues. Trimming took off 6 bases at V and 0 bases at J, with 11 bases between the two ends. CDR3 bases: TGTGCCAGCAGGAGAGACAGGATGAACACTGAAGCTTTCTTT. Residues: CASRRDRMNTEAFF.

The chain links TRBV5-1 to TRBJ2-1, with 10 bases lining up with TRBD2. Germline lookup yields CDR1 SGHRS and CDR2 YFSETQ. The CDR3 consists of 15 residues. Losses at the gene ends were 0 bases for V and 8 bases for J; bases not matched to a gene: 5. The chain's CDR3 is CASSLVLAGVDEQFF. CDR3 sequence (DNA): TGCGCCAGCAGCTTGGTTCTAGCGGGAGTAGATGAGCAGTTCTTC.

The rearrangement joins TRBV4-3 to TRBJ2-7; a weak D match, TRBD2 (5 bases). With 1 base removed from V and 3 bases from J, the gap between germline ends came to 13 bases. Germline V gene data show CDR1 as LGHNA and CDR2 as YSLEER. The CDR3 totals 15 residues. This chain's CDR3 is CASSQGAGGSYEQYF. The CDR3 nucleotides are TGCGCCAGCAGCCAAGGGGCAGGAGGAAGCTACGAGCAGTACTTC.

The gene calls are TRBV4-3 and TRBJ2-1; 12 bases are shared with TRBD2. The J segment lost 1 base and the V segment lost 0 bases, leaving 10 bases of the junction unmatched. This CDR3 is 20 amino acids long. CDR1 and CDR2 from the germline V gene are LGHNA and YSLEER. This CDR3 is CASSQDWASGRAGSYNEQFF. The CDR3 bases are TGCGCCAGCAGCCAAGATTGGGCTAGCGGGAGGGCAGGGTCCTACAATGAGCAGTTCTTC.

V gene TRBV19 combines with J gene TRBJ2-2, with D possibly matching TRBD1 (6 bases). Trimming removed 5 bases from V and 11 bases from J, with 18 bases in between. CDR3 size: 14 residues. CDR1 LNHDA and CDR2 SQIVND come from the germline V gene (reference sequence). The CDR3 region is CASSPRQVGFELFF. In DNA, the CDR3 is TGTGCCAGTAGTCCCAGACAGGTTGGCTTTGAGCTGTTTTTT.

The rearrangement links TRBV7-2 to TRBJ2-3, with 9 nucleotides matching TRBD2. CDR1 and CDR2 (germline): SGHTA, FQGNSA. The V gene end was trimmed by 1 base and the J gene end by 3 bases; junction bases not matched to a gene: 8. The CDR3 has 17 residues. This CDR3 reads CASSLVLAGSGTDTQYF. In nucleotides, the CDR3 is TGTGCCAGCAGCTTAGTCCTAGCGGGATCAGGTACAGATACGCAGTATTTT.